What follows are 5 T cell receptor beta chains derived from one specimen sequenced in a study of T cell responses to AZD1222 COVID-19 vaccine. Produced via immunoSEQ multiplex PCR; TCRdb's table is partial and in-frame only. The sample lists over 100,000 clones; approximately 83% were seen once. This material consisted of peripheral blood, taken on day 0 of AZD1222 vaccination. The receptors derive from an adult in good health.

This chain links TRBV15 with TRBJ2-6; weak D call: TRBD1 (6 bases). CDR1 and CDR2 from the germline V gene are LNHNV and YYDKDF (reference sequence). V was clipped by 3 bases and J by 0 bases, with 15 bases between them. There are 18 residues in the CDR3. As DNA, the CDR3 is TGTGCCACCAGCAGGGTCAGAGGGGGTCTCTCTGGGGCCAACGTCCTGACTTTC. Protein sequence: CATSRVRGGLSGANVLTF.

V usage is TRBV5-1 and J usage is TRBJ2-5, with 10 bases fitting TRBD1. The CDR3 covers 12 residues. Germline V CDR1 and CDR2: SGHRS, YFSETQ. Trimming took 7 bases from V and 4 from J; bases not matched to a gene: 1. In DNA form, the CDR3 reads TGCGCCAGCCGACAGGGGGCAGAGACCCAGTACTTC. It specifies CASRQGAETQYF.

The chain carries TRBV11-2 and TRBJ2-3; D gene unclear. The CDR3 is 14 residues long. V was cut by 1 base and J by 6 bases, with 11 bases left in between. Germline V gene sequence: CDR1 SGHAT, CDR2 FQNNGV. The CDR3 DNA sequence: TGTGCCAGCAGCTTAGGAGTTCTGTGGGATACGCAGTATTTT. Its protein is CASSLGVLWDTQYF.

The CDR3 loop reads CASSTGPYSETQYF. CDR3 DNA: TGTGCCAGCAGTACGGGACCCTATTCGGAGACCCAGTACTTC. This sequence joins TRBV6-5 and TRBJ2-5; the D call may be TRBD1 or TRBD2 (5 bases each). CDR1 is MNHEY and CDR2 is SVGAGI in the germline V gene. This CDR3 spans 14 amino acids. Trimming took off 5 bases at V and 5 bases at J, with 15 bases between the two ends.

J is TRBJ2-2 and V is TRBV7-9, with D hard to call. Trimming left V 6 bases short and J 8 bases short, with 7 bases between. The length of the CDR3 is 11 residues. Germline-derived CDR1 and CDR2 are SEHNR and FQNEAQ (reference sequence). The CDR3 protein is CASSPKGELFF. In nucleotides, the CDR3 is TGTGCCAGCAGTCCTAAGGGGGAGCTGTTTTTT.